This is a list of T cell receptor beta chains from one sample in a study of T-cell memory formation after mild COVID-19. MiXCR, applied by TCRdb to the 5' RACE reads, yields one record per CDR3 protein. The repertoire holds 300,000 to 350,000 distinct CDR3 sequences, roughly an eighth seen once, with over 20% in the top ten. Specimen: PBMCs or a T cell subset sorted from them (not recorded which). The receptors originated from a young man who had mild COVID-19 (a few samples of this study predate the infection). Cell type and time point are not known. The CDR3 runs from the conserved cysteine through the conserved F or W. A D gene is named only where the DNA matches it firmly. Size is stated for part of the rows, as once, few or many counts, or as a class when the clone is expanded.

d_call: NA
j_call: TRBJ1-5
v_call: TRBV12-3/TRBV12-4
clone_size: NA
cdr3_nt: TGTGCCAGCAGTTTTAGTGTGGGGATTAGCAATCAGCCCCAGCATTTT
cdr3_aa: CASSFSVGISNQPQHF

d_call: NA
j_call: TRBJ2-1
v_call: TRBV12-3/TRBV12-4
clone_size: many
cdr3_nt: TGTGCCAGCCGAAGGGCGGCGGTCAATGAGCAGTTCTTC
cdr3_aa: CASRRAAVNEQFF

d_call: TRBD1
j_call: TRBJ1-1
v_call: TRBV27
clone_size: many
cdr3_nt: TGTGCCAGCAGTTTTTCGACAGGGACGTACACTGAAGCTTTCTTT
cdr3_aa: CASSFSTGTYTEAFF

d_call: NA
j_call: TRBJ1-4
v_call: TRBV27
clone_size: NA
cdr3_nt: TGTGCCAGCACCCCGGGACTGTATAATGAAAAACTGTTTTTT
cdr3_aa: CASTPGLYNEKLFF

d_call: NA
j_call: TRBJ2-3
v_call: TRBV5-5
clone_size: few
cdr3_nt: TGTGCCAGCTCGAGATATTCAGGGGACACAGATACGCAGTATTTT
cdr3_aa: CASSRYSGDTDTQYF

d_call: NA
j_call: TRBJ2-7
v_call: TRBV7-8
clone_size: few
cdr3_nt: TGTGCCAGCAGCCGAAGACGCCTTTCACCCACGGGCGAGCAGTACTTC
cdr3_aa: CASSRRRLSPTGEQYF

d_call: NA
j_call: TRBJ2-3
v_call: TRBV12-3/TRBV12-4
clone_size: NA
cdr3_nt: TGTGCCAGCAGTTTAGCACTCGGCAGGGAGGTTCCAGATACGCAGTATTTT
cdr3_aa: CASSLALGREVPDTQYF

d_call: TRBD2
j_call: TRBJ2-3
v_call: TRBV5-1
clone_size: NA
cdr3_nt: TGCGCCAGCAGCCCCGGACTAGAGCGAGATACGCAGTATTTT
cdr3_aa: CASSPGLERDTQYF

d_call: NA
j_call: TRBJ2-7
v_call: TRBV27
clone_size: NA
cdr3_nt: TGTGCCAGCAGTTTTACGGGGAGAGCGGGCGAGCAGTACTTC
cdr3_aa: CASSFTGRAGEQYF

d_call: TRBD1
j_call: TRBJ1-1
v_call: TRBV6-2/TRBV6-3
clone_size: few
cdr3_nt: TGTGCCAGCAGGGACAGGGGGTTGAGTCGGAACACTGAAGCTTTCTTT
cdr3_aa: CASRDRGLSRNTEAFF

d_call: TRBD1
j_call: TRBJ1-1
v_call: TRBV11-2
clone_size: NA
cdr3_nt: TGTGCCAGCAGCTTAGGGGGGACAGGGGATGGAGCTTTCTTT
cdr3_aa: CASSLGGTGDGAFF

d_call: NA
j_call: TRBJ2-6
v_call: TRBV4-3
clone_size: NA
cdr3_nt: TGCGCCAGCAGCCAAGATATAAGCTCTGGGGCCAACGTCCTGACTTTC
cdr3_aa: CASSQDISSGANVLTF

d_call: NA
j_call: TRBJ1-3
v_call: TRBV29-1
clone_size: few
cdr3_nt: TGCAGCGTGTACGACAGAGACTCTGGAAACACCATATATTTT
cdr3_aa: CSVYDRDSGNTIYF

d_call: NA
j_call: TRBJ1-1
v_call: TRBV6-5
clone_size: NA
cdr3_nt: TGTGCCAGCAGTTACTCGGCCAACACTGAAGCTTTCTTT
cdr3_aa: CASSYSANTEAFF

d_call: TRBD2
j_call: TRBJ2-7
v_call: TRBV6-2/TRBV6-3
clone_size: NA
cdr3_nt: TGTGCCAGCAGGCTAGCTAGCGGGAACTACGAGCAGTACTTC
cdr3_aa: CASRLASGNYEQYF

d_call: NA
j_call: TRBJ2-2
v_call: TRBV11-2
clone_size: NA
cdr3_nt: TGTGCCAGCAGCTTACCTTTTAGTACGGGCGTCACCGGGGAGCTGTTTTTT
cdr3_aa: CASSLPFSTGVTGELFF

d_call: TRBD1
j_call: TRBJ1-6
v_call: TRBV18
clone_size: NA
cdr3_nt: TGTGCCAGCTCGCCGTATGACAGGGCGGTCAATTCACCCCTCCACTTT
cdr3_aa: CASSPYDRAVNSPLHF

d_call: TRBD1
j_call: TRBJ2-1
v_call: TRBV4-1
clone_size: few
cdr3_nt: TGCGCCAGCAGTCACGGACAGGGTGCCGCCAATGAGCAGTTCTTC
cdr3_aa: CASSHGQGAANEQFF

d_call: NA
j_call: TRBJ1-6
v_call: TRBV7-8
clone_size: NA
cdr3_nt: TGTGCCAGCAGCTTAGACAGGACGGCTTCACCCCTCCACTTT
cdr3_aa: CASSLDRTASPLHF

d_call: NA
j_call: TRBJ1-1
v_call: TRBV15
clone_size: NA
cdr3_nt: TGTGCCACCAGCAGGGACTCGAGGGCCACTGAAGCTTTCTTT
cdr3_aa: CATSRDSRATEAFF

d_call: NA
j_call: TRBJ2-7
v_call: TRBV24-1
clone_size: NA
cdr3_nt: TGTGCCACCAGTGACCGGACTTACGAGCAGTACTTC
cdr3_aa: CATSDRTYEQYF

d_call: NA
j_call: TRBJ1-5
v_call: TRBV7-9
clone_size: NA
cdr3_nt: TGTGCCAGCAGCGATTCCTACGGTGGGGGCCTCGATCAGCCCCAGCATTTT
cdr3_aa: CASSDSYGGGLDQPQHF

d_call: NA
j_call: TRBJ1-1
v_call: TRBV5-1
clone_size: few
cdr3_nt: TGCGCCAGCAGCCCAGAGAACCAGGGGACCACTGAAGCTTTCTTT
cdr3_aa: CASSPENQGTTEAFF

d_call: NA
j_call: TRBJ1-2
v_call: TRBV5-6
clone_size: few
cdr3_nt: TGTGCCAGCAGTCCAAACAGGGTCGACTACACCTTC
cdr3_aa: CASSPNRVDYTF

d_call: NA
j_call: TRBJ2-7
v_call: TRBV12-3/TRBV12-4
clone_size: few
cdr3_nt: TGTGCCTCCTCACTCGGGCGTGGGAAAAACTACGAGCAGTACTTC
cdr3_aa: CASSLGRGKNYEQYF

d_call: NA
j_call: TRBJ1-3
v_call: TRBV7-6
clone_size: few
cdr3_nt: TGTGCCAGCAGCCCAGCCGGGTTCTCTGGAAACACCATATATTTT
cdr3_aa: CASSPAGFSGNTIYF

d_call: TRBD2
j_call: TRBJ2-7
v_call: TRBV4-2
clone_size: NA
cdr3_nt: TGTGCCAGCAGCCAAGAAAGCGGGGGGCTCTACGAGCAGTACTTC
cdr3_aa: CASSQESGGLYEQYF

d_call: NA
j_call: TRBJ1-1
v_call: TRBV12-3/TRBV12-4
clone_size: many
cdr3_nt: TGTGCCAGCAGCCGGGGATCGAACACTGAAGCTTTCTTT
cdr3_aa: CASSRGSNTEAFF

d_call: TRBD1
j_call: TRBJ2-5
v_call: TRBV20-1
clone_size: NA
cdr3_nt: TGCAGTGCTAGTCCCTCAACAGGGGAAGAGACCCAGTACTTC
cdr3_aa: CSASPSTGEETQYF

d_call: NA
j_call: TRBJ1-2
v_call: TRBV7-2
clone_size: few
cdr3_nt: TGTGCCAGCAGCATCCGGGAGGGGGGGAACTATGGCTACACCTTC
cdr3_aa: CASSIREGGNYGYTF

d_call: NA
j_call: TRBJ2-7
v_call: TRBV4-1
clone_size: NA
cdr3_nt: TGCGCCAGCAGCCAGAAGGGGGGCCTCAACGAGCAGTACTTC
cdr3_aa: CASSQKGGLNEQYF

d_call: NA
j_call: TRBJ1-1
v_call: TRBV4-2
clone_size: NA
cdr3_nt: TGTGCCAGCAGCCAAGGAGGGGCCCGGGACACTGAAGCTTTCTTT
cdr3_aa: CASSQGGARDTEAFF

d_call: NA
j_call: TRBJ2-5
v_call: TRBV9
clone_size: once
cdr3_nt: TGTGCCAGCAGCGTAGCTAGCAGGGCTGGAGAGACCCAGTACTTC
cdr3_aa: CASSVASRAGETQYF

d_call: NA
j_call: TRBJ1-2
v_call: TRBV2
clone_size: many
cdr3_nt: TGTGCCAGCAGTGAGGGGGGATATGGCTACACCTTC
cdr3_aa: CASSEGGYGYTF

d_call: TRBD1
j_call: TRBJ1-2
v_call: TRBV6-2/TRBV6-3
clone_size: NA
cdr3_nt: TGTGCCAGCAGTCGGACAGGGCGTTCGAGTGGCTACACCTTC
cdr3_aa: CASSRTGRSSGYTF

d_call: TRBD2
j_call: TRBJ2-1
v_call: TRBV5-1
clone_size: few
cdr3_nt: TGCGCCAGCTCCGTAACGGGGGAGGGCCACAATGAGCAGTTCTTC
cdr3_aa: CASSVTGEGHNEQFF

d_call: TRBD1
j_call: TRBJ1-1
v_call: TRBV7-9
clone_size: NA
cdr3_nt: TGTGCCAGCAGCTTAGCGGCGATTGACAGGGGGGGGAACACTGAAGCTTTCTTT
cdr3_aa: CASSLAAIDRGGNTEAFF

d_call: NA
j_call: TRBJ1-5
v_call: TRBV20-1
clone_size: few
cdr3_nt: TGCAGTGCTACGCCGGGGGATCAGCCCCAGCATTTT
cdr3_aa: CSATPGDQPQHF

d_call: NA
j_call: TRBJ2-7
v_call: TRBV5-1
clone_size: few
cdr3_nt: TGCGCCAGCAGCCCCGTAGAGAAGGGGTCCGAGGCGTACTTC
cdr3_aa: CASSPVEKGSEAYF

d_call: TRBD1
j_call: TRBJ1-1
v_call: TRBV9
clone_size: many
cdr3_nt: TGTGCCAGCAGCGGGACAGGGCCTTCCCCTGAAGCTTTCTTT
cdr3_aa: CASSGTGPSPEAFF

d_call: NA
j_call: TRBJ2-7
v_call: TRBV6-5
clone_size: NA
cdr3_nt: TGTGCCAGCAGTTCCCAAAGACAGGATTTGGGGGAGCAGTACTTC
cdr3_aa: CASSSQRQDLGEQYF

d_call: NA
j_call: TRBJ2-3
v_call: TRBV18
clone_size: NA
cdr3_nt: TGTGCCAGCTCACCAATGGGGGGGCCTTACACAGATACGCAGTATTTT
cdr3_aa: CASSPMGGPYTDTQYF

d_call: NA
j_call: TRBJ2-3
v_call: TRBV7-2
clone_size: NA
cdr3_nt: TGTGCCAGCAGCGTCTTACAGGGAGATACGCAGTATTTT
cdr3_aa: CASSVLQGDTQYF

d_call: NA
j_call: TRBJ1-5
v_call: TRBV12-3/TRBV12-4
clone_size: NA
cdr3_nt: TGTGCCAGCAGTTTCTCAGACCCGTCTCATCAGCCCCAGCATTTT
cdr3_aa: CASSFSDPSHQPQHF

d_call: NA
j_call: TRBJ2-1
v_call: TRBV20-1
clone_size: few
cdr3_nt: TGCAGTGCTTGGAGCTACAATGAGCAGTTCTTC
cdr3_aa: CSAWSYNEQFF

d_call: NA
j_call: TRBJ1-1
v_call: TRBV4-3
clone_size: NA
cdr3_nt: TGCGCCAGCAGCCCGCGTTGGGGAAGCACTGAAGCTTTCTTT
cdr3_aa: CASSPRWGSTEAFF

d_call: NA
j_call: TRBJ2-5
v_call: TRBV6-5
clone_size: NA
cdr3_nt: TGTGCCAGCAGTTACTCTCCGTTAGGGAGACCCCAAGAGACCCAGTACTTC
cdr3_aa: CASSYSPLGRPQETQYF

d_call: NA
j_call: TRBJ2-3
v_call: TRBV2
clone_size: NA
cdr3_nt: TGTGCCAGGGGACGAGAGGGCACAGATACGCAGTATTTT
cdr3_aa: CARGREGTDTQYF

d_call: NA
j_call: TRBJ1-2
v_call: TRBV7-2
clone_size: many
cdr3_nt: TGTGCCAGCAGCGTCGACAGCCATGGCTACACCTTC
cdr3_aa: CASSVDSHGYTF

d_call: NA
j_call: TRBJ1-4
v_call: TRBV10-3
clone_size: NA
cdr3_nt: TGTGCCATCAGTGTCGCTACTGGGAGTAATGAAAAACTGTTTTTT
cdr3_aa: CAISVATGSNEKLFF

d_call: NA
j_call: TRBJ1-4
v_call: TRBV28
clone_size: NA
cdr3_nt: TGTGCCAGCAGTGTTCGCGAAAAACTGTTTTTT
cdr3_aa: CASSVREKLFF

d_call: NA
j_call: TRBJ1-6
v_call: TRBV6-5
clone_size: NA
cdr3_nt: TGTGCCAGCAGTTACGGAGAAGGATCGGGTTCACCCCTCCACTTT
cdr3_aa: CASSYGEGSGSPLHF

d_call: NA
j_call: TRBJ1-2
v_call: TRBV20-1
clone_size: few
cdr3_nt: TGCAGCCTGGGGTCGTTTCCCAACTATGGCTACACCTTC
cdr3_aa: CSLGSFPNYGYTF

d_call: NA
j_call: TRBJ1-2
v_call: TRBV7-2
clone_size: NA
cdr3_nt: TGTGCCAGCAGCCTTTCCGGGACGGCCTATGGCTACACCTTC
cdr3_aa: CASSLSGTAYGYTF

d_call: TRBD1
j_call: TRBJ2-5
v_call: TRBV20-1
clone_size: NA
cdr3_nt: TGCAGTGCCACCCGGACAGGGCGGCAAGAGACCCAGTACTTC
cdr3_aa: CSATRTGRQETQYF

d_call: NA
j_call: TRBJ1-3
v_call: TRBV9
clone_size: NA
cdr3_nt: TGTGCCAGCAGCGTAGGGGACACCGACCTGAACACCATATATTTT
cdr3_aa: CASSVGDTDLNTIYF

d_call: TRBD1
j_call: TRBJ2-2
v_call: TRBV6-1
clone_size: few
cdr3_nt: TGTGCCAGCAGTGGAGGACAGGGGGCAGCTCTCGGGGAGCTGTTTTTT
cdr3_aa: CASSGGQGAALGELFF

d_call: TRBD1
j_call: TRBJ2-5
v_call: TRBV4-2
clone_size: NA
cdr3_nt: TGTGCCAGCAGCCAAGATAGGTCCAGGGGGCTGGAGACCCAGTACTTC
cdr3_aa: CASSQDRSRGLETQYF